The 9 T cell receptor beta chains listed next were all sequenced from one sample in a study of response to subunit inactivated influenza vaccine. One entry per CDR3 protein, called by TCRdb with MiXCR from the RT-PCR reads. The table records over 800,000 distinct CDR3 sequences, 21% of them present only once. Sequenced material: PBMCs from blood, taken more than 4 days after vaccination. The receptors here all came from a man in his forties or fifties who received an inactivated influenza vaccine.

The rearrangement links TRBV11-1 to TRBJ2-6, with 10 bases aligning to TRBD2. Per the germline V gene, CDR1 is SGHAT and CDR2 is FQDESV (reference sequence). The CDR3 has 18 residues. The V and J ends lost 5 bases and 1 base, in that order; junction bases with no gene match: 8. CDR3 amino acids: CASSHSGRLPSGANVLTF. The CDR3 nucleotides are TGTGCCAGCAGCCATAGCGGGAGGCTACCTTCTGGGGCCAACGTCCTGACTTTC.

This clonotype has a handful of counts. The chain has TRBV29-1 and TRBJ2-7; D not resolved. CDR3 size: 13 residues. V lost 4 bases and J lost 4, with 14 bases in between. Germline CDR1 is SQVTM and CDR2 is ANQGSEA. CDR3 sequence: CSVGVAPKYEQYF. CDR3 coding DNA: TGCAGCGTTGGGGTAGCACCAAAATACGAGCAGTACTTC.

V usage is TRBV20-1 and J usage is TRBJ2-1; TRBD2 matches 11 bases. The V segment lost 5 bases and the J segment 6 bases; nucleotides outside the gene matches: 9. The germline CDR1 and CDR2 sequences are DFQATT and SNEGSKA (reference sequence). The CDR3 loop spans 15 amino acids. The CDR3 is CSAWTAGTSGNEQFF. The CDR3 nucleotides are TGCAGTGCTTGGACCGCCGGGACTAGCGGCAATGAGCAGTTCTTC.

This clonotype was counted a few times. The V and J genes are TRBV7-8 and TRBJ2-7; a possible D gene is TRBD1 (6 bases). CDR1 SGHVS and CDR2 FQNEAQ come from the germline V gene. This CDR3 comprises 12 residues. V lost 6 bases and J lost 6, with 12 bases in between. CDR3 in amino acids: CASSYRVGEQYF. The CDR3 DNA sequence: TGTGCCAGCAGTTACAGGGTCGGCGAGCAGTACTTC.

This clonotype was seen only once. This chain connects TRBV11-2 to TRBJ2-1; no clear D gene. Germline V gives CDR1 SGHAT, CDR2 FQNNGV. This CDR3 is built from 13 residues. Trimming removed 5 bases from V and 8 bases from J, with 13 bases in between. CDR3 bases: TGTGCCAGCAGCAACACAAAGGGCTATGAGCAGTTCTTC. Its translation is CASSNTKGYEQFF. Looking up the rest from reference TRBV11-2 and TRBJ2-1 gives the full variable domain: EAGVAQSPRYKIIEKRQSVAFWCNPISGHATLYWYQQILGQGPKLLIQFQNNGVVDDSQLPKDRFSAERLKGVDSTLKIQPAKLEDSAVYLCASSNTKGYEQFFGPGTRLTVL.

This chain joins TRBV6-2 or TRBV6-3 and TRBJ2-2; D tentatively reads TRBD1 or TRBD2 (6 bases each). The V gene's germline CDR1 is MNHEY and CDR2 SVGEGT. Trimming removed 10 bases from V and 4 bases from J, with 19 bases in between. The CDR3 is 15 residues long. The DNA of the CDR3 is TGTGCCACCAGAAGGGGGGTGCCGGGCACCGGGGAGCTGTTTTTT. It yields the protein CATRRGVPGTGELFF.

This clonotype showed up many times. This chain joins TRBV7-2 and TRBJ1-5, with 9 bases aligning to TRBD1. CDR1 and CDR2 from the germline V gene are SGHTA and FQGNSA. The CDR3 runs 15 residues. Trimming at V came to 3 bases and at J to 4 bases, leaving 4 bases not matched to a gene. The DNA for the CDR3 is TGTGCCAGCAGCTTCGGGACAGGGAGAAATCAGCCCCAGCATTTT. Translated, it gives CASSFGTGRNQPQHF.

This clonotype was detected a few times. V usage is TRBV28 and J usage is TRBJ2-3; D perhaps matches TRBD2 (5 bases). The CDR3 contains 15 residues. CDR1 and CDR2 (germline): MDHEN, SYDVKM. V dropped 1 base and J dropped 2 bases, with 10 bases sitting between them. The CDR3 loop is CASSLLEVLTDTQYF. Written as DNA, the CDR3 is TGTGCCAGCAGTTTATTGGAGGTGCTCACAGATACGCAGTATTTT.

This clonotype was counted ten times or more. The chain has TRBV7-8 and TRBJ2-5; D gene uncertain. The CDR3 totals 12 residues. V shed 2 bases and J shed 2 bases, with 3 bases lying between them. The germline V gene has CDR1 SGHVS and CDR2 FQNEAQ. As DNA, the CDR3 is TGTGCCAGCAGCTTACCTCAAGAGACCCAGTACTTC. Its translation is CASSLPQETQYF.